One and the same sample provided the 19 T cell receptor beta chains below, sequenced in a study of T cells after yellow fever vaccination. MiXCR, applied by TCRdb to the 5' RACE reads, yields one record per CDR3 protein. The sample records some 300,000 distinct CDR3 sequences, about 10% being singletons. Sequencing used CD4+ T cells sorted from PBMCs, obtained 5 days after the yellow fever booster vaccination. The source of these receptors is a man between 18 and 29 years old who received the YFV17D yellow fever vaccine.

At least ten counts were recorded for this clonotype. This rearrangement joins TRBV20-1 to TRBJ2-1; D possibly matches TRBD1 or TRBD2 (6 bases each). From germline, CDR1 is DFQATT and CDR2 SNEGSKA (reference sequence). Trimming cost V 6 bases and J 4 bases, with 22 bases left between them. The length of the CDR3 is 16 residues. The CDR3 loop is CSALGRRGGGYNEQFF. The CDR3 coding sequence is TGCAGTGCGCTTGGGCGGAGAGGAGGGGGGTACAATGAGCAGTTCTTC.

This clonotype was detected only a few times. V and J are TRBV7-3 and TRBJ1-2; 8 nucleotides match TRBD1. The ends lost 5 bases at V and 4 bases at J; junction bases unmatched: 3. The CDR3 sequence is 13 residues long. Germline V lookup: CDR1 SGHTA, CDR2 FQGTGA. DNA of the CDR3: TGTGCCAGCAGCACCGGACAGGGCTATGGCTACACCTTC. Translating gives CASSTGQGYGYTF.

Many counts were recorded for this clonotype. The genes are TRBV7-9 and TRBJ2-3, with no clear D. Germline V gene lookup returns CDR1 SEHNR and CDR2 FQNEAQ (reference sequence). The CDR3 length is 12 residues. Trimming left V 2 bases short and J 4 bases short, with 4 bases between. DNA for the CDR3: TGTGCCAGCAGCTTAAACCCAGATACGCAGTATTTT. The encoded protein is CASSLNPDTQYF.

The chain uses TRBV18 and TRBJ2-7, with D possibly being TRBD2 (6 bases). CDR1 and CDR2 (germline): KGHSH, LQKENI. Trimming stripped 3 bases from V and 2 bases from J, with 17 bases between. The CDR3 is 16 amino acids. The CDR3 is CASSPAGWVGAYEQYF. DNA for the CDR3: TGTGCCAGCTCACCCGCGGGATGGGTTGGCGCCTACGAGCAGTACTTC.

The rearrangement links TRBV5-4 to TRBJ2-2; TRBD2 matches at 8 bases. This CDR3 contains 16 residues. Germline loops: CDR1 SGHNT, CDR2 YYREEE (reference sequence). V lost 0 bases and J lost 1; bases outside the gene matches: 2. CDR3 sequence (DNA): TGTGCCAGCAGCTTGGTTAGCGGGGTGAACACCGGGGAGCTGTTTTTT. Translating gives CASSLVSGVNTGELFF. The whole variable domain, filled in from reference TRBV5-4 and TRBJ2-2, reads ETGVTQSPTHLIKTRGQQVTLRCSSQSGHNTVSWYQQALGQGPQFIFQYYREEENGRGNFPPRFSGLQFPNYSSELNVNALELDDSALYLCASSLVSGVNTGELFFGEGSRLTVL.

The genes are TRBV7-3 and TRBJ2-3, with D perhaps matching TRBD2 (5 bases). The ends were cut back, 11 bases at V and 2 bases at J, with 17 bases in the middle. CDR1 is SGHTA and CDR2 is FQGTGA in the germline V gene. This CDR3 has 14 residues. The CDR3 sequence: CAVTAGSNTDTQYF. CDR3 DNA sequence: TGTGCCGTAACCGCGGGCTCTAACACAGATACGCAGTATTTT. The full variable domain, rest sourced from reference TRBV7-3 and TRBJ2-3, is GAGVSQTPSNKVTEKGKYVELRCDPISGHTALYWYRQSLGQGPEFLIYFQGTGAADDSGLPNDRFFAVRPEGSVSTLKIQRTERGDSAVYLCAVTAGSNTDTQYFGPGTRLTVL.

This clonotype was counted many times. The genes are TRBV5-4 and TRBJ2-3; no clear D. This CDR3 spans 13 amino acids. The V and J ends lost 0 bases and 9 bases respectively, with 11 bases between them. Germline CDR1 reads SGHNT; CDR2 reads YYREEE (reference sequence). CDR3 sequence (DNA): TGTGCCAGCAGCTTGGATTGGCGCGAGACGCAGTATTTT. This codes for CASSLDWRETQYF.

This clonotype was counted between two and nine times. The chain has TRBV6-5 and TRBJ2-3, with D perhaps TRBD1 or TRBD2 (5 bases each). This CDR3 spans 15 amino acids. Germline CDR1 MNHEY, CDR2 SVGAGI. The V end lost 0 bases, the J end lost 4 bases, and 11 bases lay between the germline ends. CDR3 nucleotide sequence: TGTGCCAGCAGTTACTCGAGGGGCGCCCCAGATACGCAGTATTTT. It encodes CASSYSRGAPDTQYF.

J is TRBJ2-5 and V is TRBV4-1, with D unclear. Germline V gives CDR1 MGHRA, CDR2 YSYEKL. CDR3 length equals 13 residues. With 3 bases removed from V and 2 bases from J, the gap between germline ends came to 7 bases. The CDR3 DNA sequence: TGCGCCAGCAGCCACAACTTTCAAGAGACCCAGTACTTC. Encoded protein: CASSHNFQETQYF.

This clonotype has just a few counts. The chain has TRBV18 and TRBJ2-1; D uncertain. V lost 0 bases and J lost 8, with 8 bases in between. This CDR3 is built from 13 residues. The germline CDR1 and CDR2 sequences are KGHSH and LQKENI. The CDR3 DNA follows: TGTGCCAGCTCACCACCAGTTCGAGATGAGCAGTTCTTC. Its translation is CASSPPVRDEQFF.

The rearrangement joins TRBV30 to TRBJ1-6; D uncertain. There are 12 residues in the CDR3. Germline V gene data show CDR1 as GTSNPN and CDR2 as SVGIG (reference sequence). V was pared by 2 bases and J by 11 bases, with 10 bases between. The CDR3 nucleotides read TGTGCCTGGAGTCTAGGGTTGGCACCCCTCCACTTT. Its protein product is CAWSLGLAPLHF. Filled out from reference TRBV30 and TRBJ1-6, the complete variable domain reads SQTIHQWPATLVQPVGSPLSLECTVEGTSNPNLYWYRQAAGRGLQLLFYSVGIGQISSEVPQNLSASRPQDRQFILSSKKLLLSDSGFYLCAWSLGLAPLHFGNGTRLTVT.

The chain is built from TRBV12-3 or TRBV12-4 and TRBJ2-7; 8 nucleotides match TRBD1. The trim removed 6 bases at V and 6 bases at J, leaving 10 bases unmatched. The CDR3 totals 14 residues. CDR3 coding DNA: TGTGCCAGCAGCCTAGGACAGGGTGCCTCCGAGCAGTACGTC. It specifies CASSLGQGASEQYV.

This CDR3 is CASSLPGLEKLFF. The CDR3 DNA follows: TGTGCCAGCAGCTTACCAGGTCTTGAAAAACTGTTTTTT. This rearrangement joins TRBV5-5 to TRBJ1-4, with D unclear. The CDR3 consists of 13 residues. V gave up 2 bases and J gave up 7 bases, with 9 bases separating them. Germline V gives CDR1 SGHKS, CDR2 YYEKEE (reference sequence).

V and J are TRBV7-9 and TRBJ1-1; 8 nucleotides align to TRBD1. The CDR3 is 15 amino acids. V was clipped by 5 bases and J by 4 bases; unmatched bases: 9. The germline CDR1 and CDR2 sequences are SEHNR and FQNEAQ (reference sequence). CDR3 protein: CASSPGQGIRTEAFF. CDR3 DNA: TGTGCCAGCAGCCCAGGACAGGGCATCCGCACTGAAGCTTTCTTT.

This clonotype was seen a handful of times. The V and J genes are TRBV28 and TRBJ1-6, with D unresolved. Per the germline V gene, CDR1 is MDHEN and CDR2 is SYDVKM. Between the trimmed V and J ends, which lost 4 bases and 14 bases, there was a span of 12 bases. This CDR3 comprises 12 residues. CDR3 nucleotides: TGTGCCAGCAGTTCCCCTGTCACAGCCCTCCACTTT. It encodes CASSSPVTALHF.

This clonotype was recorded a few times. V and J are TRBV7-2 and TRBJ1-6; D unresolved. The germline V gene encodes CDR1 SGHTA and CDR2 FQGNSA. V was cut by 5 bases and J by 10 bases, with 12 bases left in between. CDR3 length: 13 amino acids. CDR3 protein: CASSQADRSPLHF. As DNA, the CDR3 is TGTGCCAGCAGCCAGGCTGATCGATCACCCCTCCACTTT.

J is TRBJ2-2 and V is TRBV4-3, with 9 bases aligning to TRBD1. CDR1 and CDR2 (germline): LGHNA, YSLEER. V gave up 1 base and J gave up 1 base; unmatched junction bases: 4. There are 17 residues in the CDR3. CDR3 nucleotide sequence: TGCGCCAGCAGCCAAGCGCGGGACAGGGTGAACACCGGGGAGCTGTTTTTT. It codes for CASSQARDRVNTGELFF.

This clonotype occurred many times. The chain recombines TRBV20-1 with TRBJ1-6, with 9 bases lining up with TRBD1. This CDR3 has 14 amino acids. Trimming at V came to 5 bases and at J to 7 bases, leaving 6 bases not matched to a gene. From germline, CDR1 is DFQATT and CDR2 SNEGSKA (reference sequence). The CDR3 coding sequence is TGCAGTGCTTTACCGGGACAGGGAAATTCACCCCTCCACTTT. This codes for CSALPGQGNSPLHF.

Many counts were recorded for this clonotype. The chain joins TRBV7-2 to TRBJ1-2; D perhaps matches TRBD1 (5 bases). The CDR3 has 12 residues. CDR1 is SGHTA, CDR2 FQGNSA, per germline. Between the trimmed V and J ends, which lost 8 bases and 8 bases, there was a span of 15 bases. The CDR3 loop is CASVWGTGGYTF. The CDR3 DNA follows: TGTGCCAGCGTATGGGGGACCGGGGGCTACACCTTC.